One sample yielded the 13 T cell receptor beta chains listed below, sequenced in a study of Tregs in tolerant kidney transplant recipients (dated by TCRdb to between 2018 and 2021). Libraries were constructed by the immunoSEQ multiplex PCR assay. TCRdb re-hosts the immuneACCESS table, in-frame sequences only. Its copies lack some clones; in the studies checked, an unresolved V gene accounts for under half of them, and the cause for the rest is not known. The table for this sample shows 45,000 to 55,000 clones. Roughly 0.85% of the sample comes from the top ten. The sample's time point label, decoded: blood sample drawn before combined kidney and bone marrow transplant. The sample in question was CD4+ T cells from blood, obtained before the transplant. These receptors were collected from a human donor who received a combined kidney and bone marrow transplant.

As concerns this clone: The read terminates 3 residues ahead of where the CDR3 ends, so the germline J gene completes it. The chain combines TRBV7-3 with TRBJ2-3; no definite D call. The CDR3 totals 13 residues. CDR1 is SGHTA, CDR2 FQGTGA, per germline. The germline V and J ends were trimmed by 3 bases and 5 bases, with 9 bases remaining between them. The CDR3 region is CASSFASEDTQYF. The CDR3 bases that were read are TGTGCCAGCAGCTTTGCTTCAGAAGATACG. The entire variable domain, with the rest obtained from reference TRBV7-3 and TRBJ2-3, is as follows: GAGVSQTPSNKVTEKGKYVELRCDPISGHTALYWYRQSLGQGPEFLIYFQGTGAADDSGLPNDRFFAVRPEGSVSTLKIQRTERGDSAVYLCASSFASEDTQYFGPGTRLTVL.

With regard to this clone: Read sequence stops 3 residues before the CDR3 end, and the germline J gene provides the missing end. The chain employs TRBV19 and TRBJ2-1; the D gene is possibly TRBD1 (5 bases). From germline, CDR1 is LNHDA and CDR2 SQIVND (reference sequence). V dropped 8 bases and J dropped 1 base, with 12 bases sitting between them. The CDR3 runs to 14 residues. The CDR3 sequence is CASGRGESYNEQFF. CDR3 bases read: TGTGCCAGTGGAAGGGGCGAGTCCTACAATGAG.

For this clone: The read ends 3 residues before the CDR3 terminus; that terminus is restored from the germline J gene. The chain uses TRBV19 and TRBJ1-5; 9 nucleotides line up with TRBD1. Germline trimming cut 6 bases from V and 7 bases from J; bases unmatched to any gene: 4. The germline V gene has CDR1 LNHDA and CDR2 SQIVND (reference sequence). The CDR3 sequence is 13 residues long. The sequenced part of the CDR3 DNA is TGTGCCAGTAGACCGGGACAGGGACAGCCC. This gives the protein CASRPGQGQP. The CDR3 reads in full as CASRPGQGQPQHF. Supplemented by reference TRBV19 and TRBJ1-5, the full variable domain reads DGGITQSPKYLFRKEGQNVTLSCEQNLNHDAMYWYRQDPGQGLRLIYYSQIVNDFQKGDIAEGYSVSREKKESFPLTVTSAQKNPTAFYLCASRPGQGQPQHFGDGTRLSIL.

In regard to this clone: The read comes to an end 3 residues before the CDR3 does, leaving the germline J gene to fill in the end. The V gene is TRBV19, the J gene TRBJ1-5; 8 bases are a match to TRBD1. The junction had 7 bases not matched to a gene; V was cut back by 3 bases and J by 6 bases. CDR1 is LNHDA, CDR2 SQIVND, per germline (reference sequence). The CDR3 contains 15 residues. The part of the CDR3 DNA that was read is TGTGCCAGTAGTATCTCCAGGGGGCAACTTCAGCCC. Its protein product is CASSISRGQLQP. The CDR3, in full, reads CASSISRGQLQPQHF. Full variable domain (remainder filled in from reference TRBV19 and TRBJ1-5): DGGITQSPKYLFRKEGQNVTLSCEQNLNHDAMYWYRQDPGQGLRLIYYSQIVNDFQKGDIAEGYSVSREKKESFPLTVTSAQKNPTAFYLCASSISRGQLQPQHFGDGTRLSIL.

Concerning this clone: The read is 3 residues too short to cover the CDR3 end, so that end is filled in from the germline J gene. The chain has TRBV20-1 and TRBJ2-1, with 11 bases matching TRBD2. Germline CDR1 DFQATT, CDR2 SNEGSKA (reference sequence). With 6 bases clipped from V and 9 bases from J, the junction kept 10 bases outside the gene matches. This CDR3 comprises 14 residues. Partial CDR3 DNA: TGCAGTGCCGAACTAGCGGGGGTTTTCGGTGAG. Translated, it gives CSAELAGVFGE. The whole CDR3 region reads CSAELAGVFGEQFF.

Regarding this clone: Sequencing ends 3 residues short of the CDR3 end; the germline J gene provides the rest. The gene calls are TRBV7-2 and TRBJ1-5; 10 bases line up with TRBD1. V was pared by 5 bases and J by 5 bases, with 6 bases of the junction left unmatched. CDR1 and CDR2 (germline): SGHTA, FQGNSA. The CDR3 covers 15 residues. CDR3 residues: CASSPDRGPDQPQHF. CDR3 bases read: TGTGCCAGCAGCCCCGACAGGGGGCCGGATCAGCCC. Using reference TRBV7-2 and TRBJ1-5 for the parts outside the CDR3, the full variable domain is GAGVSQSPSNKVTEKGKDVELRCDPISGHTALYWYRQSLGQGLEFLIYFQGNSAPDKSGLPSDRFSAERTGGSVSTLTIQRTQQEDSAVYLCASSPDRGPDQPQHFGDGTRLSIL.

Regarding this clone: The read ends 3 residues before the CDR3 terminus; that terminus is restored from the germline J gene. The V and J genes are TRBV5-1 and TRBJ2-3; 7 bases match TRBD2. This CDR3 is built from 15 residues. CDR1 is SGHRS and CDR2 is YFSETQ in the germline V gene. V shed 4 bases and J 3 bases; nucleotides not matched to a gene: 8. CDR3 protein: CASSLGSSGTDTQYF. CDR3 bases read: TGCGCCAGCAGCCTGGGTTCTAGCGGAACAGATACG. Filled out from reference TRBV5-1 and TRBJ2-3, the complete variable domain reads KAGVTQTPRYLIKTRGQQVTLSCSPISGHRSVSWYQQTPGQGLQFLFEYFSETQRNKGNFPGRFSGRQFSNSRSEMNVSTLELGDSALYLCASSLGSSGTDTQYFGPGTRLTVL.

CDR3 bases read: TGCAGTGCTAGTCCTCACGAG. This codes for CSASPHE. The CDR3 reads in full as CSASPHEQYF. The chain is built from TRBV20-1 and TRBJ2-7, with D unclear. The read ends 3 residues before the CDR3 terminus; that terminus is restored from the germline J gene. V was trimmed by 3 bases and J by 5 bases, leaving 5 bases between them. This CDR3 spans 10 amino acids. The germline V gene encodes CDR1 DFQATT and CDR2 SNEGSKA (reference sequence).

With respect to this clone: From the germline J gene comes the end of the CDR3, since the read stops 3 residues before it. The V and J genes are TRBV30 and TRBJ2-7; 7 bases map to TRBD2. The CDR3 runs to 13 residues. Germline CDR1 GTSNPN, CDR2 SVGIG (reference sequence). Trimming removed 5 bases from V and 0 bases from J; junction bases left unmatched: 4. The CDR3 reads CAWGSGRSYEQYF. The covered CDR3 bases are TGTGCCTGGGGTAGCGGGCGCTCCTACGAG.

As to this clone: The CDR3 goes on 3 residues after the read ends, and that part is filled in from the germline J gene. The chain is built from TRBV5-1 and TRBJ2-7; D possibly corresponds to TRBD2 (6 bases). CDR3 length: 14 residues. CDR1 SGHRS and CDR2 YFSETQ come from the germline V gene. Deletions cut 0 bases from V and 5 bases from J, with 12 bases between. The part of the CDR3 DNA that was read is TGCGCCAGCAGCTTGGCCGGGGGTCTTAACGAG. It encodes CASSLAGGLNE. The CDR3 in full is CASSLAGGLNEQYF.

On this clone itself: With the read ending 3 residues before the CDR3 end, the germline J gene is used to fill in that end. V is TRBV20-1 and J is TRBJ1-6; TRBD1 is a possible D gene (5 bases). The CDR3 length is 13 residues. Between the trimmed V and J ends, which lost 8 bases and 6 bases, there was a span of 14 bases. From germline, CDR1 is DFQATT and CDR2 SNEGSKA (reference sequence). CDR3 residues: CSSIDRPNSPLHF. The DNA read from the CDR3 is TGCAGTTCCATAGACAGACCTAATTCACCC.

Regarding this clone: The read halts 3 residues ahead of the CDR3 end, with the missing end drawn from the germline J gene. V and J are TRBV7-8 and TRBJ2-2; no reliable D call. Germline values: CDR1 SGHVS, CDR2 FQNEAQ. V lost 0 bases to trimming and J lost 3 bases, with 5 bases between them. This CDR3 spans 14 amino acids. The DNA read from the CDR3 is TGTGCCAGCAGCTTAGCGGCCTACACCGGGGAG. It yields the protein CASSLAAYTGE. The full CDR3 protein reads CASSLAAYTGELFF.

Remarks on this clone: Coverage ceases 3 residues before the CDR3 finishes, and the germline J gene fills in the end. The chain recombines TRBV18 with TRBJ2-1; D is possibly TRBD2 (7 bases). The germline V and J ends were trimmed by 8 bases and 0 bases, with 17 bases remaining between them. This CDR3 contains 16 residues. Germline loops: CDR1 KGHSH, CDR2 LQKENI. The CDR3 reads CASARGAGSSYNEQFF. The sequenced part of the CDR3 DNA is TGTGCCAGCGCCCGGGGGGCGGGGAGCTCCTACAATGAG.